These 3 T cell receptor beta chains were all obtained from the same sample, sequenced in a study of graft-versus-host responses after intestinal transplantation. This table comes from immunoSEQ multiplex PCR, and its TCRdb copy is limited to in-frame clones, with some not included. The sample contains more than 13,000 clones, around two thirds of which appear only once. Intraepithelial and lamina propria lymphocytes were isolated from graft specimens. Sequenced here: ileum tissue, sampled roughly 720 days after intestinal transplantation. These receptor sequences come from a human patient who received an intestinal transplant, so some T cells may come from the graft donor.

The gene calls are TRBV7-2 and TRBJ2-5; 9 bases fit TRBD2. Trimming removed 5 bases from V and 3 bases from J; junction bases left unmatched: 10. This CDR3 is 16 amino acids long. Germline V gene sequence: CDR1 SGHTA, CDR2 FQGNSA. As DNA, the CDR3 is TGTGCCAGCAGCCCCTGGGGGGGCGGGGGGGAAGAGACCCAGTACTTC. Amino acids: CASSPWGGGGEETQYF. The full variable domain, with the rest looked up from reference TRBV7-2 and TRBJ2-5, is GAGVSQSPSNKVTEKGKDVELRCDPISGHTALYWYRQSLGQGLEFLIYFQGNSAPDKSGLPSDRFSAERTGGSVSTLTIQRTQQEDSAVYLCASSPWGGGGEETQYFGPGTRLLVL.

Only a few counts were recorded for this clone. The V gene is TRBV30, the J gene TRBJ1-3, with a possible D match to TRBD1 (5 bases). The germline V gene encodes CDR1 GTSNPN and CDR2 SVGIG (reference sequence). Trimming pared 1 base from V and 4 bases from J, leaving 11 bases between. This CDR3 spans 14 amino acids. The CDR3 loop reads CAWSEGLIGNTIYF. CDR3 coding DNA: TGTGCCTGGAGTGAGGGACTTATAGGAAACACCATATATTTT.

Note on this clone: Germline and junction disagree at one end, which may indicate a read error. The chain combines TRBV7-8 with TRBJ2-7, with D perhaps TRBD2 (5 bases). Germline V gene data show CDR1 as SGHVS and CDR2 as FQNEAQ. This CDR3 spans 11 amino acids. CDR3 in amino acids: CASSLRGSRHF. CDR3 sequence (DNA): TGTGCCAGCAGCTTAAGAGGGAGTAGGCACTTC.